A single sample gave rise to the 21 T cell receptor beta chains below, sequenced in a study of T cells after yellow fever vaccination. TCRdb reprocessed the 5' RACE reads with MiXCR, giving one entry per CDR3 protein. The sample includes around 590,000 distinct CDR3 sequences, over 9% of them seen just once. The sample consisted of PBMCs, taken on the day of the yellow fever booster vaccination. All receptors come from a man aged 25-45 years who received the YFV17D yellow fever vaccine.

V gene TRBV2 combines with J gene TRBJ1-6; a weak D match, TRBD1 (6 bases). V was pared by 4 bases and J by 7 bases, with 14 bases between. Germline lookup yields CDR1 SNHLY and CDR2 FYNNEI. This CDR3 has 15 residues. The CDR3 sequence: CASSATGLSNSPLHF. The CDR3 nucleotides read TGTGCCAGCAGTGCAACAGGGCTTAGCAATTCACCCCTCCACTTT. Full variable domain (outside the CDR3, taken from reference TRBV2 and TRBJ1-6): EPEVTQTPSHQVTQMGQEVILRCVPISNHLYFYWYRQILGQKVEFLVSFYNNEISEKSEIFDDQFSVERPDGSNFTLKIRSTKLEDSAMYFCASSATGLSNSPLHFGNGTRLTVT.

The rearrangement uses TRBV2 and TRBJ2-3; D is possibly TRBD2 (7 bases). Germline assignment: CDR1 SNHLY and CDR2 FYNNEI. The V end was cut by 10 bases, the J end by 2 bases, with 16 bases between. The CDR3 runs to 14 residues. Here the CDR3 DNA reads TGTGCCACCCGGGGGGACATAATCACAGATACGCAGTATTTT. It translates to CATRGDIITDTQYF.

J is TRBJ2-5 and V is TRBV6-5; weak D call: TRBD2 (5 bases). Trimming stripped 0 bases from V and 9 bases from J, with 11 bases between. This CDR3 spans 13 amino acids. Germline loops: CDR1 MNHEY, CDR2 SVGAGI. The CDR3: CASSYSKGGPQYF. The CDR3 DNA follows: TGTGCCAGCAGTTACTCGAAAGGCGGGCCCCAGTACTTC.

This clonotype came up a few times. The V call is TRBV12-3 or TRBV12-4, the J call TRBJ2-7; 9 bases fit TRBD2. V dropped 3 bases and J dropped 3; count of bases not matched to a gene: 6. The CDR3 has 15 residues. CDR3 residues: CASSFRASGVYEQYF. CDR3 DNA sequence: TGTGCCAGCAGTTTTCGGGCTAGCGGGGTCTACGAGCAGTACTTC.

In its sample, this clonotype was seen a few times. The gene calls are TRBV5-1 and TRBJ1-6, with D perhaps TRBD1 (6 bases). The ends were cut back, 5 bases at V and 7 bases at J, with 13 bases in the middle. The CDR3 has 14 residues. Per the germline V gene, CDR1 is SGHRS and CDR2 is YFSETQ. CDR3 sequence reads: CASRWTASNSPLHF. The CDR3 DNA reads as TGCGCCAGCAGATGGACAGCATCGAATTCACCCCTCCACTTT.

V and J are TRBV4-3 and TRBJ2-7, with D possibly TRBD1 on 6 matching bases. Between the trimmed V and J ends, which lost 0 bases and 3 bases, there was a span of 9 bases. The V gene's germline CDR1 is LGHNA and CDR2 YSLEER. The CDR3 has 14 amino acids. This CDR3 is CASSQDRGFYEQYF. DNA for the CDR3: TGCGCCAGCAGCCAAGACAGGGGTTTCTACGAGCAGTACTTC.

The chain uses TRBV9 and TRBJ2-5; D gene uncertain. Germline loops: CDR1 SGDLS, CDR2 YYNGEE. There are 11 residues in the CDR3. The ends were cut back, 0 bases at V and 5 bases at J, with 2 bases in the middle. This CDR3 is CASSVDETQYF. Written as DNA, the CDR3 is TGTGCCAGCAGCGTAGATGAGACCCAGTACTTC.

The chain has TRBV6-1 and TRBJ2-7; D not certain. This CDR3 is 12 amino acids long. The germline gives CDR1 MNHNS, CDR2 SASEGT. V was cut by 3 bases and J by 4 bases, with 7 bases left in between. CDR3 sequence: CASSERGYEQYF. CDR3 nucleotides: TGTGCCAGCAGTGAGAGAGGTTACGAGCAGTACTTC.

This clonotype was picked up a small number of times. The chain combines TRBV12-3 or TRBV12-4 with TRBJ2-1; 11 nucleotides agree with TRBD1. Trimming cost V 6 bases and J 0 bases; bases outside gene matches: 7. The CDR3 length is 17 residues. The CDR3 loop reads CASRPGQGASSYNEQFF. The CDR3 region has the DNA TGTGCCAGCAGACCAGGACAGGGGGCAAGCTCCTACAATGAGCAGTTCTTC.

The chain uses TRBV15 and TRBJ1-3, with D uncertain. The CDR3 spans 15 residues. Deletions cut 0 bases from V and 4 bases from J, with 10 bases between. Germline V gene lookup returns CDR1 LNHNV and CDR2 YYDKDF (reference sequence). CDR3 sequence reads: CATSRDKTTGNTIYF. Written as DNA, the CDR3 is TGTGCCACCAGCAGAGATAAGACGACCGGAAACACCATATATTTT.

This clonotype was found a few times. This chain uses TRBV6-1 with TRBJ2-3; the match to TRBD2 covers 11 bases. Per germline, CDR1 MNHNS and CDR2 SASEGT. The CDR3 extends over 15 amino acids. V lost 7 bases to trimming and J lost 3 bases; unmatched junction nucleotides: 6. The CDR3 reads CASTGGTSGTDTQYF. The CDR3 DNA reads TGTGCCAGCACCGGGGGGACTAGCGGAACAGATACGCAGTATTTT.

The chain combines TRBV5-6 with TRBJ2-7; TRBD2 agrees at 10 bases. Germline values: CDR1 SGHDT, CDR2 YYEEEE. The J segment lost 3 bases and the V segment lost 5 bases, leaving 8 bases of the junction unmatched. This CDR3 spans 15 amino acids. For the CDR3, the DNA is TGTGCCAGCAGTTTTGGGACTAGCGAACTCTACGAGCAGTACTTC. Residues: CASSFGTSELYEQYF. Combining the CDR3 with reference TRBV5-6 and TRBJ2-7 gives the whole variable domain DAGVTQSPTHLIKTRGQQVTLRCSPKSGHDTVSWYQQALGQGPQFIFQYYEEEERQRGNFPDRFSGHQFPNYSSELNVNALLLGDSALYLCASSFGTSELYEQYFGPGTRLTVT.

The chain employs TRBV7-9 and TRBJ2-3, with D hard to call. The V end was cut by 5 bases, the J end by 4 bases, with 13 bases between. CDR1 and CDR2 from the germline V gene are SEHNR and FQNEAQ (reference sequence). The CDR3 runs to 14 residues. Written as DNA, the CDR3 is TGTGCCAGCAGCCCCCACGGCAGTGCAGATACGCAGTATTTT. Translation: CASSPHGSADTQYF.

This clonotype was observed a handful of times. In DNA, the CDR3 is TGTGCCAGCAAGCACCCCTCGCGTGGGGCCAACGTCCTGACTTTC. This encodes CASKHPSRGANVLTF. The V gene is TRBV12-3 or TRBV12-4, the J gene TRBJ2-6; unclear D gene. V was pared by 7 bases and J by 3 bases, with 13 bases between. The CDR3 consists of 15 residues.

This sequence joins TRBV6-2 or TRBV6-3 and TRBJ2-7; the match to TRBD1 covers 11 bases. With 4 bases clipped from V and 7 bases from J, the junction kept 6 bases outside the gene matches. Germline-derived CDR1 and CDR2 are MNHEY and SVGEGT. There are 14 residues in the CDR3. The CDR3 DNA sequence: TGTGCCAGCAGTTCCGGGGGACAGGGGGTGGAGCAGTACTTC. Translated, it gives CASSSGGQGVEQYF.

The chain couples TRBV6-5 to TRBJ2-1; 10 bases line up with TRBD2. After removal of 3 bases from V and 5 bases from J, the junction contained 7 bases not matched to a gene. The CDR3 consists of 16 residues. CDR1 is MNHEY, CDR2 SVGAGI, per germline. The CDR3 spells CASSYTSGKEDNEQFF. The CDR3 DNA reads TGTGCCAGCAGTTATACTAGCGGGAAAGAGGACAATGAGCAGTTCTTC.

The chain carries TRBV5-1 and TRBJ2-1; D unresolved. Germline V CDR1 and CDR2: SGHRS, YFSETQ. This CDR3 is 13 amino acids long. The V end was cut by 0 bases, the J end by 7 bases, with 8 bases between. CDR3 residues: CASSLGPQNEQFF. Written as DNA, the CDR3 is TGCGCCAGCAGCTTGGGGCCGCAGAATGAGCAGTTCTTC. Combining the CDR3 with reference TRBV5-1 and TRBJ2-1 gives the whole variable domain KAGVTQTPRYLIKTRGQQVTLSCSPISGHRSVSWYQQTPGQGLQFLFEYFSETQRNKGNFPGRFSGRQFSNSRSEMNVSTLELGDSALYLCASSLGPQNEQFFGPGTRLTVL.

The V gene is TRBV5-1, the J gene TRBJ2-1; D call uncertain. CDR3 length equals 13 residues. Germline CDR1 SGHRS, CDR2 YFSETQ. Trimming removed 0 bases from V and 12 bases from J, with 13 bases in between. The CDR3 protein is CASSLDRSGWQFF. The CDR3 DNA sequence: TGCGCCAGCAGCTTGGACCGGTCCGGGTGGCAGTTCTTC.

The chain couples TRBV29-1 to TRBJ2-2, with a possible D match to TRBD2 (6 bases). CDR1 and CDR2 from the germline V gene are SQVTM and ANQGSEA. The V gene lost 0 bases and the J gene lost 1 base, with 12 bases spanning the gap. This CDR3 region has 16 residues. CDR3 residues: CSVEDPRRENTGELFF. The CDR3, as DNA: TGCAGCGTTGAAGATCCTCGGCGGGAGAACACCGGGGAGCTGTTTTTT.

In its sample, this clonotype was seen a few times. The chain employs TRBV9 and TRBJ2-3, with D uncertain. CDR3 size: 15 residues. Between the trimmed V and J ends, which lost 0 bases and 2 bases, there was a span of 10 bases. CDR1 and CDR2 from the germline V gene are SGDLS and YYNGEE. This chain's CDR3 is CASSVEGSYTDTQYF. Here the CDR3 DNA reads TGTGCCAGCAGCGTAGAAGGATCTTACACAGATACGCAGTATTTT.

This clonotype has only a few counts. The CDR3 coding sequence is TGTGCCATCAGTGACCGGGGTACTGAAGCTTTCTTT. Translating it yields CAISDRGTEAFF. The V and J genes are TRBV10-3 and TRBJ1-1; D gene ambiguous. Germline CDR1 is ENHRY and CDR2 is SYGVKD. V was shortened by 3 bases and J by 5 bases, with 7 bases between the two germline ends. The length of the CDR3 is 12 residues.